This is a list of T cell receptor beta chains from one sample in a study of CD4 T cells in relation to SARS-CoV-2 and coronaviruses. These receptors have no identified antigens. Data came from immunoSEQ multiplex PCR; TCRdb stores just in-frame clones and leaves some out. The sample shows about 36,000 clones, around 83% of them seen only once. The specimen sequenced was naive CD4+ T cells from PBMCs, cultured in vitro. Receptors were obtained from an adult with COVID-19. CDR3s include the opening cysteine and the closing phenylalanine or tryptophan. Fields, in order: J gene, clone size, V gene, CDR3 protein. The size field is filled for only some rows; it gives once, few, many or a size class.

J gene: TRBJ2-7; clone size: few; V gene: TRBV10-3; CDR3 protein: CAIGAGRHEQYF
J gene: TRBJ2-1; clone size: .; V gene: TRBV19; CDR3 protein: CAIIVKRVISYNEQFF
J gene: TRBJ1-1; clone size: once; V gene: TRBV9; CDR3 protein: CASSKLTRDTEAFF
J gene: TRBJ2-7; clone size: .; V gene: TRBV5-1; CDR3 protein: CASTRGSDPYEQYF
J gene: TRBJ2-4; clone size: .; V gene: TRBV3-1/TRBV3-2; CDR3 protein: CASSLKTGGSQYF
J gene: TRBJ2-3; clone size: .; V gene: TRBV14; CDR3 protein: CASSHGRRGGTDTQYF
J gene: TRBJ1-4; clone size: .; V gene: TRBV5-4; CDR3 protein: CASSFRGRTNEKLFF
J gene: TRBJ1-1; clone size: .; V gene: TRBV27; CDR3 protein: CASSRPGTGGTEAFF
J gene: TRBJ2-1; clone size: .; V gene: TRBV5-4; CDR3 protein: CASSPDIGSYNEQFF
J gene: TRBJ2-1; clone size: .; V gene: TRBV25-1; CDR3 protein: CASSGLGQGNSNEQFF
J gene: TRBJ2-2; clone size: few; V gene: TRBV7-3; CDR3 protein: CASSSSGRAGTGELFF
J gene: TRBJ2-7; clone size: .; V gene: TRBV10-3; CDR3 protein: CAITKEGTIYEQYF
J gene: TRBJ2-3; clone size: .; V gene: TRBV29-1; CDR3 protein: CSVGRLAAESSTDTQYF
J gene: TRBJ2-3; clone size: .; V gene: TRBV23-1; CDR3 protein: CASSTRARGADTQYF
J gene: TRBJ2-3; clone size: .; V gene: TRBV18; CDR3 protein: CASSPGDTDTQYF
J gene: TRBJ2-7; clone size: once; V gene: TRBV4-1; CDR3 protein: CASSQGQGAGYEQYF
J gene: TRBJ2-7; clone size: few; V gene: TRBV7-3; CDR3 protein: CASSWDRSYEQYF
J gene: TRBJ2-7; clone size: few; V gene: TRBV7-6; CDR3 protein: CASSLGSGPRGDEQYF
J gene: TRBJ1-5; clone size: .; V gene: TRBV7-2; CDR3 protein: CASSQGGKPQHF
J gene: TRBJ2-5; clone size: .; V gene: TRBV5-5; CDR3 protein: CASSLEEASFQTQYF
J gene: TRBJ2-1; clone size: .; V gene: TRBV3-1/TRBV3-2; CDR3 protein: CASSQVSNEQFF
J gene: TRBJ1-5; clone size: .; V gene: TRBV3-1/TRBV3-2; CDR3 protein: CASSQTGTGGSQPQHF
J gene: TRBJ2-1; clone size: .; V gene: TRBV10-3; CDR3 protein: CAVGQGNEQFF
J gene: TRBJ1-4; clone size: .; V gene: TRBV5-6; CDR3 protein: CASSSREGNQREKLFF
J gene: TRBJ1-2; clone size: once; V gene: TRBV10-3; CDR3 protein: CAISADRDYGYTF
J gene: TRBJ1-1; clone size: .; V gene: TRBV4-3; CDR3 protein: CASSQDGSRRGTEAFF
J gene: TRBJ2-3; clone size: .; V gene: TRBV28; CDR3 protein: CASSFLPLLGGPSTDTQYF